Listed here is a single T cell receptor beta chain. This clonotype was counted at least ten times. Its specific antigen is unknown. It has no much larger one-base neighbor in the sample; base qualities were not kept. This entry comes from a study of regulatory T cells in long-lasting Graves disease (dated by TCRdb to about 2021). Regarding the study in general: Newly diagnosed Graves' disease patients had taken antithyroid drugs for less than 3 months. Peripheral blood TCR sequencing and RNA sequencing compared persistent Graves' disease patients with newly diagnosed Graves' disease patients. The study took place in China and was registered as a clinical trial. A total of about 33 samples underwent TCR sequencing: around 13 from persistent and about 20 from newly diagnosed Graves' disease patients.

Receptors were amplified or captured by multiplex PCR. TCRdb records Illumina HiSeq 4000 as the sequencer. CDR3 regions were amplified by Arm-PCR with iRepertoire HTBI primers to construct TCR beta libraries. Before sequencing, the PCR products underwent gel purification. As for the authors' bioinformatics: A total of 62 TRBV and 14 TRBJ segments were identified across samples and were used for gene usage analysis of CDR3 amino acid clonotypes. COPE and FqMerger were used to merge the filtered high-quality paired reads into contigs. BLAST was used to align contigs to the IMGT TRBV, TRBD and TRBJ reference genes, and CDR3 was defined following IMGT. Any clonotype with a frequency above 0.1% was classified as a highly expanded clone. Shannon entropy was used to measure repertoire diversity, and the Gini coefficient was used to measure V-J evenness. Clonotypes shared by more than one individual were considered public. TCRdb took the public reads, trimmed them with fastp at Q25, ran MiXCR for clone calling and kept in-frame beta chains. Each CDR3 protein gets just one entry, which takes the most common genes and DNA from the rows behind it. None of the V and J calls come from the authors' own analysis; TCRdb made them. The sample table records around 250,000 distinct CDR3 sequences; around 21% of these occur just once. The ten biggest clones cover about 15% of the sample.

According to the study, the label for this sample's time point signals: newly diagnosed GD, antithyroid drugs for less than 3 months. RNA was extracted from PBMCs in TRIzol for both TCR sequencing and RNA sequencing. Graves' disease was diagnosed according to American Thyroid Association guidelines. Patients for the study were recruited at an endocrinology department in Xi'an, China. From each patient, about 8.9 milliliters of peripheral blood was collected into an EDTA anticoagulant tube. Ficoll Paque Plus density gradient separation was used to isolate PBMCs, and no further T cell sorting was performed. An Agilent 2100 Bioanalyzer and agarose gel were used to check RNA quality, and a NanoDrop 2000 was used to measure RNA concentration. The study at large found these results: Sequencing and analysis were limited to the TCR beta chain. The authors acknowledged the small sample size as a limitation that may reduce accuracy. Patients with persistent disease shared more public clonotypes (over 2,500) than newly diagnosed patients did (about 970). The study examined only peripheral blood because the primary lesion, thyroid tissue, could not be accessed. TRBV28, TRBJ1-2 and TRBJ2-5 were preferentially used in persistent disease, while TRBV20-1 and TRBJ2-1 were favored in newly diagnosed disease. Persistent Graves' disease patients showed lower TCR Shannon entropy and fewer highly expanded clones than newly diagnosed patients, suggesting clonal expansion.

V loses 6 bases at its end and J loses 3 bases; junction bases beyond the gene matches: 8. Spanning cysteine to phenylalanine, the CDR3 consists of 15 amino acids. Only the CDR3 region is kept as DNA, spanning 45 bases read in frame from base 1. Reading the germline V gene gives CDR1 MNHEY and CDR2 SVGEGT. The chain links TRBV6-2 or TRBV6-3 with TRBJ1-2, with 9 bases in between that match TRBD1. This receptor was obtained from a female donor with Graves disease. The sequences come from peripheral blood mononuclear cells (PBMCs), collected at new diagnosis, from a patient treated with antithyroid drugs. The CDR3 region reads CASSRTGGAYYGYTF. The DNA sequence is TGTGCCAGCAGCAGAACAGGGGGCGCGTACTATGGCTACACCTTC.